The 2 T cell receptor beta chains below come from one sample, sequenced in a study of cytomegalovirus exposure and HLA in healthy donors. The PCR had 60 Vbeta and 13 Jbeta primers. Here immunoSEQ multiplex PCR was the method, and the copy in TCRdb shows in-frame clones only, minus some. This sample has 90,000 to 110,000 clones, with approximately 80% found just once. Sequenced input: PBMCs. The receptors were sampled from a man in his thirties or forties in good health and CMV-seronegative.

V gene TRBV18 combines with J gene TRBJ2-1; D not certain. Trimming cost V 6 bases and J 0 bases, with 9 bases left between them. Germline loops: CDR1 KGHSH, CDR2 LQKENI. The CDR3 contains 14 residues. CDR3 coding DNA: TGTGCCAGCTCTCGCGATTACTCCTACAATGAGCAGTTCTTC. Protein: CASSRDYSYNEQFF.

This chain uses TRBV18 with TRBJ2-1; 13 positions match TRBD2. J lost 9 bases, V lost 0 bases, and 5 bases had no gene match. Germline CDR1 and CDR2: KGHSH and LQKENI. This CDR3 is 16 amino acids long. CDR3 DNA sequence: TGTGCCAGCTCACCACCGCCGGGACTAGCGGGATTTGAGCAGTTCTTC. It specifies CASSPPPGLAGFEQFF.